Listed here are 21 T cell receptor beta chains from one sample, sequenced in a study of cytomegalovirus exposure and HLA in healthy donors. Vbeta (60) and Jbeta (13) primers were used in the PCR. Here immunoSEQ multiplex PCR was the method, and the copy in TCRdb shows in-frame clones only, minus some. The sample carries 150,000 to 190,000 clones, roughly 82% recorded once. Sequenced sample: PBMCs. Every receptor here comes from a woman between 50 and 59 years old in good health and CMV-seropositive.

This clone was seen only once. This rearrangement joins TRBV10-2 to TRBJ2-3; D remains ambiguous. Germline loops: CDR1 WSHSY, CDR2 SAAADI. CDR3 length: 14 amino acids. Trimming pared 2 bases from V and 6 bases from J, leaving 12 bases between. Here the CDR3 reads CASSEAPGVDTQYF. Written as DNA, the CDR3 is TGCGCCAGCAGTGAGGCACCAGGCGTGGATACGCAGTATTTT.

The CDR3 DNA is TGTGCCAGCAGCCGTAGCGACTACGAGCAGTACTTC. Protein sequence: CASSRSDYEQYF. V gene TRBV7-9 combines with J gene TRBJ2-7; weak D call: TRBD2 (5 bases). Trimming left V 5 bases short and J 3 bases short, with 8 bases between. Looked up from germline, CDR1 is SEHNR and CDR2 is FQNEAQ (reference sequence). The CDR3 loop spans 12 amino acids.

The CDR3 spells CASSSTGKEKLFF. Here the CDR3 DNA reads TGCGCCAGCAGCAGTACAGGGAAAGAAAAACTGTTTTTT. The V and J genes are TRBV5-1 and TRBJ1-4, with a tentative D call TRBD1 (6 bases). Trimming cost V 4 bases and J 8 bases, with 12 bases left between them. CDR3 length equals 13 residues. Germline V gene lookup returns CDR1 SGHRS and CDR2 YFSETQ.

The chain uses TRBV7-2 and TRBJ1-6, with 7 bases matching TRBD1. Per the germline V gene, CDR1 is SGHTA and CDR2 is FQGNSA. The ends lost 1 base at V and 4 bases at J; junction bases unmatched: 4. CDR3 length: 16 amino acids. The DNA for the CDR3 is TGTGCCAGCAGCTTAGAAGGGACAGCGTATAATTCACCCCTCCACTTT. Translated: CASSLEGTAYNSPLHF.

This chain uses TRBV19 with TRBJ2-1, with 7 bases fitting TRBD1. The CDR3 has 16 amino acids. V lost 3 bases, J lost 3 bases, and 8 bases stayed unmatched. Germline values: CDR1 LNHDA, CDR2 SQIVND (reference sequence). The CDR3 DNA is TGTGCCAGTAGTATGCTCGACAGGGCAGGCTACAATGAGCAGTTCTTC. Its protein product is CASSMLDRAGYNEQFF.

This sequence joins TRBV7-2 and TRBJ1-3; possibly TRBD1 for D (5 bases). The CDR3 length is 15 residues. Trimming removed 5 bases at V and 6 bases at J, with 17 bases between. Germline-derived CDR1 and CDR2 are SGHTA and FQGNSA. The CDR3 nucleotides are TGTGCCAGCAGCCGCTCTTCGGGGGTGACAAACACCATATATTTT. This gives the protein CASSRSSGVTNTIYF.

The rearrangement joins TRBV5-1 to TRBJ2-2; 12 bases are a match to TRBD2. The CDR3 spans 17 residues. Germline assignment: CDR1 SGHRS and CDR2 YFSETQ. With 4 bases clipped from V and 2 bases from J, the junction kept 6 bases outside the gene matches. CDR3 sequence reads: CASSPRLAGANTGELFF. The CDR3 DNA is TGCGCCAGCAGCCCAAGACTAGCGGGAGCAAACACCGGGGAGCTGTTTTTT.

Here the CDR3 reads CSAATPVGQYF. The CDR3 DNA is TGCAGTGCTGCAACCCCCGTCGGGCAGTATTTT. The chain is built from TRBV20-1 and TRBJ2-3; D is uncertain. Germline assignment: CDR1 DFQATT and CDR2 SNEGSKA (reference sequence). This CDR3 comprises 11 residues. The germline V and J ends were trimmed by 5 bases and 11 bases, with 14 bases remaining between them.

V and J are TRBV15 and TRBJ2-3, with 8 bases aligning to TRBD2. This CDR3 has 15 residues. Per the germline V gene, CDR1 is LNHNV and CDR2 is YYDKDF (reference sequence). After removal of 1 base from V and 7 bases from J, the junction contained 7 bases not matched to a gene. For the CDR3, the DNA is TGTGCCACCAGCAGAGCGCAGAGCGGGGGATATACGCAGTATTTT. Translated, it gives CATSRAQSGGYTQYF. The full variable domain, its missing parts supplied by reference TRBV15 and TRBJ2-3, is DAMVIQNPRYQVTQFGKPVTLSCSQTLNHNVMYWYQQKSSQAPKLLFHYYDKDFNNEADTPDNFQSRRPNTSFCFLDIRSPGLGDTAMYLCATSRAQSGGYTQYFGPGTRLTVL.

This chain uses TRBV18 with TRBJ2-1, with 15 bases aligning to TRBD2. The junction had 3 bases not matched to a gene; V was cut back by 6 bases and J by 0 bases. This CDR3 region has 17 residues. The germline V gene encodes CDR1 KGHSH and CDR2 LQKENI. As DNA, the CDR3 is TGTGCCAGCTCCCGGGGACTAGCGGGGGGCTCCTACAATGAGCAGTTCTTC. As protein: CASSRGLAGGSYNEQFF.

This clone occurred once. This chain uses TRBV20-1 with TRBJ1-1, with 7 positions matching TRBD1. V was clipped by 5 bases and J by 8 bases; unmatched bases: 5. Germline values: CDR1 DFQATT, CDR2 SNEGSKA (reference sequence). There are 11 residues in the CDR3. The CDR3 here is CSAPRTGEAFF. In DNA form, the CDR3 reads TGCAGTGCTCCCCGGACAGGAGAAGCTTTCTTT.

This clone was recorded once. CDR3 sequence reads: CASPTGEGAKGREQYF. In nucleotides, the CDR3 is TGCGCCAGCCCAACGGGAGAGGGGGCGAAGGGTCGCGAGCAGTACTTC. The rearrangement joins TRBV5-1 to TRBJ2-7, with D perhaps TRBD1 (7 bases). CDR1 and CDR2 (germline): SGHRS, YFSETQ. The CDR3 consists of 16 residues. V was pared by 7 bases and J by 6 bases, with 26 bases between. Full variable domain (remainder filled in from reference TRBV5-1 and TRBJ2-7): KAGVTQTPRYLIKTRGQQVTLSCSPISGHRSVSWYQQTPGQGLQFLFEYFSETQRNKGNFPGRFSGRQFSNSRSEMNVSTLELGDSALYLCASPTGEGAKGREQYFGPGTRLTVT.

The gene calls are TRBV5-1 and TRBJ2-3, with 9 bases matching TRBD2. The V segment lost 3 bases and the J segment 3 bases; nucleotides outside the gene matches: 11. This CDR3 is 17 amino acids long. Germline assignment: CDR1 SGHRS and CDR2 YFSETQ. The CDR3 loop is CASSSGTSTLSTDTQYF. The CDR3 DNA reads TGCGCCAGCAGCTCCGGGACTAGCACCTTAAGTACAGATACGCAGTATTTT.

CDR3 in DNA: TGTGCCAGCAGTGAACAGGGGGCTCAGAGCAATCAGCCCCAGCATTTT. It translates to CASSEQGAQSNQPQHF. The gene calls are TRBV27 and TRBJ1-5; 9 nucleotides match TRBD1. Germline V gives CDR1 MNHEY, CDR2 SMNVEV (reference sequence). This CDR3 has 16 amino acids. Trimming took 5 bases from V and 1 from J; bases not matched to a gene: 6.

This chain uses TRBV7-9 with TRBJ2-1; 7 nucleotides match TRBD2. Germline trimming cut 3 bases from V and 5 bases from J; bases unmatched to any gene: 7. This CDR3 has 15 residues. Germline V gene lookup returns CDR1 SEHNR and CDR2 FQNEAQ (reference sequence). CDR3 sequence (DNA): TGTGCCAGCAGCTTGGACGGGGGGTTTCACAATGAGCAGTTCTTC. This gives the protein CASSLDGGFHNEQFF. Complete variable domain (other parts from reference TRBV7-9 and TRBJ2-1): DTGVSQNPRHKITKRGQNVTFRCDPISEHNRLYWYRQTLGQGPEFLTYFQNEAQLEKSRLLSDRFSAERPKGSFSTLEIQRTEQGDSAMYLCASSLDGGFHNEQFFGPGTRLTVL.

The chain has TRBV4-3 and TRBJ1-1, with TRBD1 matching over 7 bases. The ends lost 0 bases at V and 11 bases at J; junction bases unmatched: 6. The CDR3 extends over 13 amino acids. Per the germline V gene, CDR1 is LGHNA and CDR2 is YSLEER. In nucleotides, the CDR3 is TGCGCCAGCAGCCAAGACAGGGGGTTGGGGGCTTTCTTT. It specifies CASSQDRGLGAFF.

The genes are TRBV19 and TRBJ2-5, with TRBD1 identical over 8 bases. Trimming at V came to 3 bases and at J to 3 bases, leaving 6 bases not matched to a gene. The germline CDR1 and CDR2 sequences are LNHDA and SQIVND (reference sequence). The CDR3 runs to 15 residues. CDR3 loop: CASSIRGQGKETQYF. The CDR3 DNA reads TGTGCCAGTAGTATTAGAGGACAGGGAAAAGAGACCCAGTACTTC.

The V call is TRBV5-3, the J call TRBJ2-3, with 8 bases aligning to TRBD1. TRBV5-3 is an ORF, with its function uncertain. This CDR3 comprises 21 residues. V lost 4 bases, J lost 1 base, and 23 bases stayed unmatched. In nucleotides, the CDR3 is TGTGCCAGAAGCCTTGGGCCCAGGGGGCGCCATTGGGTTAGTCGCACAGATACGCAGTATTTT. It codes for CARSLGPRGRHWVSRTDTQYF.

The CDR3 loop reads CASRVTGVLPQHF. The CDR3 nucleotides are TGTGCCAGCAGGGTCACAGGGGTTCTACCCCAGCATTTT. The J gene is TRBJ1-5, the V gene TRBV2; TRBD1 matches 7 bases. After removal of 6 bases from V and 10 bases from J, the junction contained 9 bases not matched to a gene. The CDR3 has 13 residues. CDR1 SNHLY and CDR2 FYNNEI come from the germline V gene. The entire variable domain, with the rest obtained from reference TRBV2 and TRBJ1-5, is as follows: EPEVTQTPSHQVTQMGQEVILRCVPISNHLYFYWYRQILGQKVEFLVSFYNNEISEKSEIFDDQFSVERPDGSNFTLKIRSTKLEDSAMYFCASRVTGVLPQHFGDGTRLSIL.

The CDR3 loop reads CASSYSRESGELFF. CDR3 coding DNA: TGTGCCAGCAGTTACAGCCGGGAATCCGGGGAGCTGTTTTTT. The chain joins TRBV6-5 to TRBJ2-2; D possibly corresponds to TRBD2 (5 bases). V was cut by 2 bases and J by 6 bases, with 10 bases left in between. The CDR3 is made up of 14 amino acids. Germline values: CDR1 MNHEY, CDR2 SVGAGI.

The chain uses TRBV29-1 and TRBJ1-1; TRBD1 might be the D (5 bases). From germline, CDR1 is SQVTM and CDR2 ANQGSEA. With 8 bases removed from V and 1 base from J, the gap between germline ends came to 23 bases. The CDR3 covers 16 residues. This chain's CDR3 is CSTEASRQGWNTEAFF. CDR3 DNA sequence: TGCAGCACCGAAGCGTCCCGCCAGGGATGGAACACTGAAGCTTTCTTT.